This is a list of T cell receptor beta chains from one sample in a study of T cell responses to AZD1222 COVID-19 vaccine. The assay was immunoSEQ multiplex PCR, and TCRdb's table has in-frame clones only and misses some. This table has more than 100,000 clones, about nine tenths appearing once. The source material was peripheral blood, sampled on day 0 of AZD1222 vaccination. The receptor set was obtained from an adult in good health. Both conserved end residues are part of each CDR3. The D gene is left open where the match is weak. Size values are once, few and many counts, or a class for expanded clones, and some rows have none.

>TRBJ1-2|-|TRBV5-4|TRBD1
CASSRQGAVNYGYTF
TGTGCCAGCAGCCGGCAGGGGGCGGTTAACTATGGCTACACCTTC
>TRBJ2-3|-|TRBV5-1|-
CASSSPGLEREYF
TGCGCCAGCAGCTCCCCCGGACTCGAAAGGGAGTATTTT
>TRBJ1-6|-|TRBV28|-
CASSPLYANSPLHF
TGTGCCAGCAGCCCTCTGTACGCCAATTCACCCCTCCACTTT
>TRBJ2-2|once|TRBV27|-
CASSLGRNTGELFF
TGTGCCAGCAGTTTAGGGCGGAACACCGGGGAGCTGTTTTTT
>TRBJ1-5|-|TRBV6-5|TRBD1
CASKDRLNQPQHF
TGTGCCAGCAAGGACAGGCTAAATCAGCCCCAGCATTTT
>TRBJ1-5|-|TRBV19|-
CASSIVGITPNQPQHF
TGTGCCAGTAGTATAGTGGGCATAACTCCCAATCAGCCCCAGCATTTT
>TRBJ2-1|-|TRBV10-3|TRBD1
CAISAPGGTSPGNEQFF
TGTGCCATCAGTGCCCCAGGGGGTACCTCCCCAGGGAATGAGCAGTTCTTC
>TRBJ1-2|-|TRBV29-1|-
CSVEGKEEGYTF
TGCAGCGTTGAGGGGAAAGAGGAGGGCTACACCTTC
>TRBJ2-3|-|TRBV10-3|TRBD1
CAISVSQGAKDTQYF
TGTGCCATCAGTGTAAGTCAGGGGGCAAAAGATACGCAGTATTTT
>TRBJ2-7|-|TRBV19|TRBD1
CASSVGQGRKEQYF
TGTGCCAGTAGTGTGGGACAGGGAAGAAAAGAGCAGTACTTC
>TRBJ2-7|-|TRBV5-8|TRBD1
CASSLGAGGLDEQYF
TGTGCCAGCAGCTTGGGGGCAGGGGGCCTCGACGAGCAGTACTTC
>TRBJ1-5|-|TRBV19|TRBD1
CASSGGGGANQPQHF
TGTGCCAGTAGTGGAGGAGGGGGCGCAAATCAGCCCCAGCATTTT
>TRBJ1-5|-|TRBV7-9|-
CASSSGGSNQPQHF
TGTGCCAGCAGTTCAGGAGGGTCGAATCAGCCCCAGCATTTT
>TRBJ1-1|-|TRBV7-2|-
CASSLSFTEAFF
TGTGCCAGCAGCTTAAGCTTCACTGAAGCTTTCTTT
>TRBJ2-1|few|TRBV3-1/TRBV3-2|TRBD1
CASSPGQGSYNEQFF
TGTGCCAGCAGCCCGGGACAGGGTTCCTACAATGAGCAGTTCTTC